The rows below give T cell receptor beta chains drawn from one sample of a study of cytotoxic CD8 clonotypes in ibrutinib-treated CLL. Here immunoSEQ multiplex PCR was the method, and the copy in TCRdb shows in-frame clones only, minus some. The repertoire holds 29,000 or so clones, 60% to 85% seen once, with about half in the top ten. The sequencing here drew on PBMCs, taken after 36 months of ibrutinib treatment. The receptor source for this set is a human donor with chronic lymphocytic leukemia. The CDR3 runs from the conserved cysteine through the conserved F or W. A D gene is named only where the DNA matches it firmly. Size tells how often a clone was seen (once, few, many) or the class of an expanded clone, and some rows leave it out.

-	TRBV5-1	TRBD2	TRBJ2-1	CASSATSGVFTSSYNEQFF	TGCGCCAGCAGCGCGACTAGCGGGGTATTTACGAGCTCCTACAATGAGCAGTTCTTC
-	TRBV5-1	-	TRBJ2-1	CASSTQGWGLSYNEQFF	TGCGCCAGCAGCACCCAGGGGTGGGGGCTCTCCTACAATGAGCAGTTCTTC
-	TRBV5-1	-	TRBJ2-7	CASSLAVRYEQYF	TGCGCCAGCAGCTTGGCCGTGAGATACGAGCAGTACTTC
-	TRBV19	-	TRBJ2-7	CASSGGLFYEQYF	TGTGCCAGTAGTGGGGGTCTCTTCTACGAGCAGTACTTC
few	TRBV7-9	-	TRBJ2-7	CASSLGSGEQYF	TGTGCCAGCAGCTTAGGATCGGGCGAGCAGTACTTC
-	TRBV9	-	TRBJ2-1	CASSVGNGDEQFF	TGTGCCAGCAGCGTTGGGAACGGGGATGAGCAGTTCTTC
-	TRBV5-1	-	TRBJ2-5	CASSFGGQETQYF	TGCGCCAGCAGCTTCGGCGGCCAAGAGACCCAGTACTTC
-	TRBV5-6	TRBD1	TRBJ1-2	CASSLTGDNYGYTF	TGTGCCAGCAGCTTGACAGGGGATAACTATGGCTACACCTTC
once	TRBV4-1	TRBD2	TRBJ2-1	CASSQVAGLADNEQFF	TGCGCCAGCAGCCAAGTTGCGGGACTAGCGGACAATGAGCAGTTCTTC
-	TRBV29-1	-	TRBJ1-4	CSVVLEEKLFF	TGCAGCGTTGTTCTAGAGGAAAAACTGTTTTTT
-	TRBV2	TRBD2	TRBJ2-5	CASGGVGETQYF	TGTGCCAGCGGGGGGGTAGGGGAGACCCAGTACTTC
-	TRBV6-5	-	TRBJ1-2	CASSYQGSRYGYTF	TGTGCCAGCAGTTACCAGGGAAGCCGGTATGGCTACACCTTC
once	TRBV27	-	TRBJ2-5	CASSWTVGETQYF	TGTGCCAGCAGTTGGACTGTTGGGGAGACCCAGTACTTC
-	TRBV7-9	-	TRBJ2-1	CASSKGRDWGLDEQFF	TGTGCCAGCAGCAAGGGCCGGGACTGGGGTTTGGATGAGCAGTTCTTC
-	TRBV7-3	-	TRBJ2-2	CASSLGPIANTGELFF	TGTGCCAGCAGCCTCGGACCGATCGCGAACACCGGGGAGCTGTTTTTT
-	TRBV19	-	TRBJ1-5	CASSINPNQPQHF	TGTGCCAGTAGTATCAACCCCAATCAGCCCCAGCATTTT
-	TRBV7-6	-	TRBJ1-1	CASSRGGDTEAFF	TGTGCCAGCAGCAGGGGAGGGGACACTGAAGCTTTCTTT
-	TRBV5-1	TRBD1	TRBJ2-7	CASSLNRGMAEQYF	TGCGCCAGCAGCTTAAACAGGGGAATGGCCGAGCAGTACTTC
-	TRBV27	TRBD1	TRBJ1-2	CASSFGQGWGGYTF	TGTGCCAGCAGTTTTGGACAGGGGTGGGGTGGCTACACCTTC
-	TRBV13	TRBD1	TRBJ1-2	CASSSRDRGLHYGYTF	TGTGCCAGCAGCTCCCGGGACAGGGGGCTTCACTATGGCTACACCTTC
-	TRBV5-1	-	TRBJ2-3	CASSLDYSSTDTQYF	TGCGCCAGCAGCTTGGACTATTCTAGCACAGATACGCAGTATTTT
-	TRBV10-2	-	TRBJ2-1	CASWDFNSYNEQFF	TGCGCCAGTTGGGACTTTAACTCCTACAATGAGCAGTTCTTC
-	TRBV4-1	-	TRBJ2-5	CASSQERQLAQYF	TGCGCCAGCAGCCAAGAGCGGCAGTTGGCCCAGTACTTC
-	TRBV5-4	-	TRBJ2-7	CASSPTGINEQYF	TGTGCCAGCAGCCCTACAGGGATCAACGAGCAGTACTTC
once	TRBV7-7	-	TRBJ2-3	CASSPSLVTDTQYF	TGTGCCAGCAGCCCTAGCCTAGTCACAGATACGCAGTATTTT
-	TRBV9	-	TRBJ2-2	CASSLTGQYTGELFF	TGTGCCAGCAGCCTCACCGGACAGTACACCGGGGAGCTGTTTTTT
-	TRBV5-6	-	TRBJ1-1	CASSPGLNTEAFF	TGTGCCAGCAGCCCCGGGCTGAACACTGAAGCTTTCTTT
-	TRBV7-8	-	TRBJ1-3	CASTISLGGNTIYF	TGTGCCAGCACCATTAGCCTGGGGGGAAACACCATATATTTT
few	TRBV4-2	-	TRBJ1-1	CASSQEGRGTEAFF	TGTGCCAGCAGCCAAGAGGGTCGGGGCACTGAAGCTTTCTTT
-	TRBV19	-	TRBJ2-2	CAGGRGNTGELFF	TGTGCCGGTGGCAGGGGCAACACCGGGGAGCTGTTTTTT
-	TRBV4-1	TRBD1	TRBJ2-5	CASSHPGTGARETQYF	TGCGCCAGCAGCCACCCCGGGACAGGGGCTCGAGAGACCCAGTACTTC
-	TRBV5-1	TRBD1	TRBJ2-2	CASSLTGTGFTGELFF	TGCGCCAGCAGCTTGACCGGGACAGGGTTCACCGGGGAGCTGTTTTTT
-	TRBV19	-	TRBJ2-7	CASSIDSYEQYF	TGTGCCAGTAGTATAGACAGCTACGAGCAGTACTTC
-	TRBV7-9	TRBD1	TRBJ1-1	CASSIRDRVSTEAFF	TGTGCCAGCAGCATCCGGGACAGGGTGAGCACTGAAGCTTTCTTT
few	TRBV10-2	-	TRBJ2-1	CASSESGLYNEQFF	TGCGCCAGCAGTGAGTCGGGATTATACAATGAGCAGTTCTTC
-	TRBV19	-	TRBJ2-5	CASSIGGGETQYF	TGTGCCAGTAGTATTGGAGGGGGTGAGACCCAGTACTTC
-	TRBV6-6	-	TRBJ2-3	CASSYSKDGRTDTQYF	TGTGCCAGCAGTTACTCGAAGGATGGGAGGACAGATACGCAGTATTTT
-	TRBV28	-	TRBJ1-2	CASSSQIRPRGDYGYTF	TGTGCCAGCAGTTCTCAAATCAGGCCCCGAGGGGACTATGGCTACACCTTC
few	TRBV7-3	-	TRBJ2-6	CASSPWGESSGANVLTF	TGTGCCAGCAGCCCCTGGGGCGAAAGCTCTGGGGCCAACGTCCTGACTTTC
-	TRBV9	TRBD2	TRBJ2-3	CASSVGLGFADTQYF	TGTGCCAGCAGCGTCGGACTAGGTTTTGCAGATACGCAGTATTTT
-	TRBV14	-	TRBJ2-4	CASSPRQSGAQNIQYF	TGTGCCAGCAGCCCACGACAGTCAGGGGCCCAAAACATTCAGTACTTC
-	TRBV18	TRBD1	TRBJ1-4	CASRQGIGEKLFF	TGTGCCAGCCGACAGGGGATAGGTGAAAAACTGTTTTTT
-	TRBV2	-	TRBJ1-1	CASKAQPNTEAFF	TGTGCCAGCAAGGCTCAGCCGAACACTGAAGCTTTCTTT
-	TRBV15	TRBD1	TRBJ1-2	CATSLQGDGYTF	TGTGCCACCAGCCTACAGGGGGATGGCTACACCTTC
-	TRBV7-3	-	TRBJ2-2	CASSLSGVRRVGELFF	TGTGCCAGCAGCTTAAGTGGGGTCAGACGTGTCGGGGAGCTGTTTTTT
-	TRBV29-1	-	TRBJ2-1	CSVELRDRHNEQFF	TGCAGCGTTGAACTCCGGGACCGCCACAATGAGCAGTTCTTC
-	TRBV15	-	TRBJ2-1	CATSTPGAWDEQFF	TGTGCCACCAGCACTCCGGGAGCCTGGGATGAGCAGTTCTTC
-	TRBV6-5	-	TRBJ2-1	CASSDPPRGQQFF	TGTGCCAGCAGTGACCCACCTCGGGGGCAGCAGTTCTTC
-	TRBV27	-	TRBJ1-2	CASSFVGGLYGYTF	TGTGCCAGCAGTTTTGTTGGGGGACTCTATGGCTACACCTTC
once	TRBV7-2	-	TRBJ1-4	CASSLGLFATNEKLFF	TGTGCCAGCAGCTTGGGATTGTTTGCAACTAATGAAAAACTGTTTTTT